Included here is one T cell receptor beta chain sequence, with context. Its target is not known. The V and J ends lost 1 base and 8 bases respectively, with 11 bases between them. Germline V gene sequence: CDR1 MDHEN, CDR2 SYDVKM. This CDR3 comprises 13 residues. The data stem from a study of lymphopenia after photon versus proton radiotherapy. Study findings and constraints: Post-nadir TCR diversity decline inversely tracked overall survival among those who died.

Generated by immunoSEQ multiplex PCR, the TCRdb table keeps only in-frame clones and is missing some. The data contain roughly 25,000 clones, more than 80% of them singletons. The TCR comes from a man aged 30-40 years with gastric cancer. The chain uses TRBV28 and TRBJ1-2, with D possibly TRBD1 on 6 matching bases. Sequences were derived from peripheral blood, sampled from a patient treated with photon-based radiotherapy. The CDR3 region has the DNA TGTGCCAGCAGTTTATCCCCGACAGGCGGCTACACCTTC. Translation: CASSLSPTGGYTF.